This paragraph covers one T cell receptor beta chain sequence. What antigen it recognizes has not been identified. Base qualities are missing; no much larger clone stands one base away. The source of the sample is a study of PD-1 blockade in mismatch repair-deficient tumors (dated by TCRdb to about 2017). Looking at the study overall: Between September 2013 and late 2016, the trial enrolled 80 to 95 consecutive patients with approximately 12 types of mismatch repair-deficient cancer, all of whom had received prior treatment and were progressing. Tumor-associated T cell clones in the peripheral blood of patients responding to PD-1 blockade were tracked using deep sequencing of TCR CDR3 regions.

The time point label here, explained by the study, means: peripheral blood 12 weeks after first pembrolizumab dose. For every enrolled patient, mismatch repair deficiency was confirmed by either polymerase chain reaction or immunohistochemistry. Three patients who responded to pembrolizumab therapy underwent TCR sequencing. The phase II trial prospectively evaluated PD-1 blockade with pembrolizumab in advanced mismatch repair-deficient cancers, independent of tissue of origin. Serial peripheral blood T cell samples were collected before and at multiple times after starting PD-1 blockade. Blood sampling time points were reported as weeks after the first dose of pembrolizumab. Study-wide conclusions, independent of this receptor: Rapid expansion after pembrolizumab followed by contraction, generally before radiologic responses, was shown by tumor-resident clones, which were often undetectable in blood before treatment.

CDR1 and CDR2, per the germline V gene (reference sequence), are WNHNN and SYGVQD. Counted from cysteine to phenylalanine, this CDR3 has 13 amino acids. Left in the record is the CDR3 DNA by itself, 39 bases read in frame from the first base. From V the trimming removes 4 bases and from J it removes 7 bases, while the gene matches leave 2 bases of the junction unaccounted for. Library prep was done by the immunoSEQ multiplex PCR assay. TCRdb holds this immuneACCESS table with in-frame rearrangements only. Some clones are missing; in checked studies, unresolved V genes explain under half, and the rest has no known cause. The sample table records tens of thousands of clones; about 85% of these occur just once. The top ten hold around 2.7% of the sample.

This sequence originates from an adult with mismatch repair-deficient cancer. This material consisted of peripheral blood, taken 12 weeks after starting pembrolizumab. The chain is assembled from TRBV10-1 and TRBJ2-1; the junction holds 9 bases that match TRBD2. The DNA reads as follows: TGCGCCAGCAGTGCTAGCGGGACAAATGAGCAGTTCTTC. Its translation is CASSASGTNEQFF.